This TCR beta chain was identified during a study of spatial heterogeneity in lung cancer. Sample time point: sample taken at primary tumor resection. The donors, 70 or so patients with untreated early-stage non-small cell lung cancer, provided the samples. TCRdb ran MiXCR on the 5' RACE reads and lists one entry per CDR3 protein. The sample carries approximately 49,000 distinct CDR3 sequences, around 5.2% recorded once. This clonotype occurred many times. The receptor's source is a male donor with early-stage non-small cell lung cancer. The starting material was PBMCs, obtained at surgery.

This CDR3 is CASTYRGMNTEAFF. The CDR3 bases are TGCGCCAGTACCTACCGGGGGATGAACACTGAAGCTTTCTTT. The chain couples TRBV5-1 to TRBJ1-1, with D tentatively TRBD1 (5 bases). V dropped 8 bases and J dropped 0 bases, with 14 bases sitting between them. CDR3 length: 14 residues. The germline CDR1 and CDR2 sequences are SGHRS and YFSETQ.